These 5 T cell receptor beta chains came from one sample sequenced in a study of T cells after yellow fever vaccination. TCRdb processed the 5' RACE reads anew with MiXCR; each CDR3 protein has one entry. The sample comprises 280,000 or so distinct CDR3 sequences, approximately 10% of which are singletons, and about 3.5% rests with the top ten. The source material was CD4+ T cells sorted from PBMCs, sampled 5 days after the yellow fever booster vaccination. All receptors derive from a young man who received the YFV17D yellow fever vaccine.

This rearrangement joins TRBV18 to TRBJ2-5; no definite D call. The length of the CDR3 is 11 residues. V was cut by 8 bases and J by 3 bases, with 7 bases left in between. Germline lookup yields CDR1 KGHSH and CDR2 LQKENI. The CDR3 sequence is CASVFEETQYF. The DNA of the CDR3 is TGTGCCAGCGTGTTCGAAGAGACCCAGTACTTC.

This clonotype appeared a few times. The junction does not match germline at one end; this may be a read error. This CDR3 reads CASSLIQRSNF. The CDR3 DNA reads as TGTGCCAGCAGCTTAATCCAACGATCAAACTTC. The chain is built from TRBV7-2 and TRBJ2-5; no definite D call. Germline loops: CDR1 SGHTA, CDR2 FQGNSA. This CDR3 is built from 11 residues.

This chain connects TRBV7-9 to TRBJ2-7; 7 bases line up with TRBD1. Germline V CDR1 and CDR2: SEHNR, FQNEAQ (reference sequence). The CDR3 has 13 amino acids. The trim removed 5 bases at V and 3 bases at J, leaving 4 bases unmatched. Here the CDR3 DNA reads TGTGCCAGCAGCAACCGGGACAGCTACGAGCAGTACGTC. As protein: CASSNRDSYEQYV.

This clonotype was detected many times. The chain has TRBV11-2 and TRBJ2-5, with D hard to call. Trimming took 0 bases from V and 4 from J, leaving 3 bases between them. Germline V gene data show CDR1 as SGHAT and CDR2 as FQNNGV. This CDR3 has 12 amino acids. The CDR3 region has the DNA TGTGCCAGCAGCTTAGACACAGAGACCCAGTACTTC. Translation: CASSLDTETQYF.

V is TRBV9 and J is TRBJ2-3, with 7 bases lining up with TRBD2. With 4 bases clipped from V and 1 base from J, the junction kept 6 bases outside the gene matches. CDR1 SGDLS and CDR2 YYNGEE come from the germline V gene. The CDR3 runs 15 residues. CDR3 sequence (DNA): TGTGCCAGCAGCACCGGACTAGTAGGCACAGATACGCAGTATTTT. Protein sequence: CASSTGLVGTDTQYF. The full variable domain, completed using reference TRBV9 and TRBJ2-3, is DSGVTQTPKHLITATGQRVTLRCSPRSGDLSVYWYQQSLDQGLQFLIQYYNGEERAKGNILERFSAQQFPDLHSELNLSSLELGDSALYFCASSTGLVGTDTQYFGPGTRLTVL.